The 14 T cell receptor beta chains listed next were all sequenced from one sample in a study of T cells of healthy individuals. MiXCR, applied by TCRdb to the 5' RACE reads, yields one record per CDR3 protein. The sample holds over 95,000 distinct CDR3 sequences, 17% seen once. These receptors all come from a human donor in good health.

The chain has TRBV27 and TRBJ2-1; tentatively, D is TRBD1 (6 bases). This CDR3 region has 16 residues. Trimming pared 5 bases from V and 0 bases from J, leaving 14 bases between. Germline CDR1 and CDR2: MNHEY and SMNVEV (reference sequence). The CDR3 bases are TGTGCCAGCAGTCCCCACAGGGTGAGCTCCTACAATGAGCAGTTCTTC. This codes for CASSPHRVSSYNEQFF.

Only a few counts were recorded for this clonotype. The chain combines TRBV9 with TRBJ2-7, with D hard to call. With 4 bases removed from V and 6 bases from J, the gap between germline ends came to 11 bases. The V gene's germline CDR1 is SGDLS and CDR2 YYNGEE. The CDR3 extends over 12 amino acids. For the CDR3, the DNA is TGTGCCAGCAGCCTTACTGGTCTCGAGCAGTACTTC. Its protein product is CASSLTGLEQYF.

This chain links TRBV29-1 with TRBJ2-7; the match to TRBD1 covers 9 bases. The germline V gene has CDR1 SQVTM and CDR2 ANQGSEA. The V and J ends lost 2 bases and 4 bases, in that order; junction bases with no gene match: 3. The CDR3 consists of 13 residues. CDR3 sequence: CSVEPGQGYEQYF. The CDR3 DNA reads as TGCAGCGTTGAACCCGGACAGGGGTACGAGCAGTACTTC.

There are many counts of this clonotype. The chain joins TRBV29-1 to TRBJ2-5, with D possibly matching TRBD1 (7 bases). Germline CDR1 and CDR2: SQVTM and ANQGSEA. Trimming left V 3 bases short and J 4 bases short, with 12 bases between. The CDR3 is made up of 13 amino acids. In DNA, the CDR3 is TGCAGCGTTGATTCGGGGGACAGAGAGACCCAGTACTTC. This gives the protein CSVDSGDRETQYF.

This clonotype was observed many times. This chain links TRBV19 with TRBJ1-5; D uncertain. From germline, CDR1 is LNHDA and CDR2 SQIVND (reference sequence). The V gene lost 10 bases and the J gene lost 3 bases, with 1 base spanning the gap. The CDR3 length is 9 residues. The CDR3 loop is CATNQPQHF. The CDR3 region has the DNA TGTGCCACCAATCAGCCCCAGCATTTT.

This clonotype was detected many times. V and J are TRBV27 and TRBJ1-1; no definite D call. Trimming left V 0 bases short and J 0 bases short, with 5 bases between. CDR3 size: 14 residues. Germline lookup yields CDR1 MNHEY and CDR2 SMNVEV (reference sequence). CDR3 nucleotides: TGTGCCAGCAGTTTATCGGCCGTGAACACTGAAGCTTTCTTT. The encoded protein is CASSLSAVNTEAFF.

The chain's CDR3 is CSVVKGQVYNEQFF. CDR3 DNA: TGCAGCGTTGTAAAGGGACAGGTCTACAATGAGCAGTTCTTC. The chain combines TRBV29-1 with TRBJ2-1; 8 bases are shared with TRBD1. CDR1 and CDR2 (germline): SQVTM, ANQGSEA. The CDR3 sequence is 14 residues long. Trimming cost V 4 bases and J 3 bases; bases outside gene matches: 5.

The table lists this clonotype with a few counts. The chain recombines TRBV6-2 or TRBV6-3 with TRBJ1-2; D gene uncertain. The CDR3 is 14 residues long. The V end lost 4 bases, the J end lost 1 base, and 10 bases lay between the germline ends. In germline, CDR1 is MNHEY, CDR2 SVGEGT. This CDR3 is CASSSGRINYGYTF. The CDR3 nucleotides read TGTGCCAGCAGTTCTGGACGGATTAACTATGGCTACACCTTC.

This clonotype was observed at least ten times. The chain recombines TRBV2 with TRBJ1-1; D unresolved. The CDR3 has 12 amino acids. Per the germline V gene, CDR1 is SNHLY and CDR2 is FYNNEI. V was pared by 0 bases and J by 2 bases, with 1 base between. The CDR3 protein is CASSEANTEAFF. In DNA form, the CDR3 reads TGTGCCAGCAGTGAAGCAAACACTGAAGCTTTCTTT. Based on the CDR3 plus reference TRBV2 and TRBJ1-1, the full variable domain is EPEVTQTPSHQVTQMGQEVILRCVPISNHLYFYWYRQILGQKVEFLVSFYNNEISEKSEIFDDQFSVERPDGSNFTLKIRSTKLEDSAMYFCASSEANTEAFFGQGTRLTVV.

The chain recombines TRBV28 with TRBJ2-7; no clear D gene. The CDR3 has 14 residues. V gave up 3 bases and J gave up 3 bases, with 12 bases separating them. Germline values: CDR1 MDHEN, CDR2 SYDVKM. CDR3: CASSFWGANYEQYF. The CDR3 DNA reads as TGTGCCAGCAGTTTTTGGGGTGCAAACTACGAGCAGTACTTC.

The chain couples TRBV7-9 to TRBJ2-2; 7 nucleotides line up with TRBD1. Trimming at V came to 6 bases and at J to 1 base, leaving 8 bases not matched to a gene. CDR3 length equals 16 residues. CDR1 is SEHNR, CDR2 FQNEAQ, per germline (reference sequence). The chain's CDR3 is CASSSDRERNTGELFF. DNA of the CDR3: TGTGCCAGCAGTTCCGACAGGGAAAGGAACACCGGGGAGCTGTTTTTT. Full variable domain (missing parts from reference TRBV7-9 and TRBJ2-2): DTGVSQNPRHKITKRGQNVTFRCDPISEHNRLYWYRQTLGQGPEFLTYFQNEAQLEKSRLLSDRFSAERPKGSFSTLEIQRTEQGDSAMYLCASSSDRERNTGELFFGEGSRLTVL.

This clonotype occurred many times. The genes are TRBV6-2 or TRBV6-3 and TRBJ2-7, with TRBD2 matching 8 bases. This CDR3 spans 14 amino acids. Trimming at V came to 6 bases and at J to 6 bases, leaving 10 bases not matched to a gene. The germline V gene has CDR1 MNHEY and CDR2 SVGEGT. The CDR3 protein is CASRPEAGASEQYF. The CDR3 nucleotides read TGTGCCAGCAGACCAGAAGCGGGAGCCTCCGAGCAGTACTTC.

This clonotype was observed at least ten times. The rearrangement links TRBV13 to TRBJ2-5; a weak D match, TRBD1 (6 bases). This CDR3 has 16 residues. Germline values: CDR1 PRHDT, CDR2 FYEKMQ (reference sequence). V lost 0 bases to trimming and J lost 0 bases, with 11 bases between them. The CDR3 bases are TGTGCCAGCAGCTTAGGAGGGACACCGTACCAAGAGACCCAGTACTTC. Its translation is CASSLGGTPYQETQYF. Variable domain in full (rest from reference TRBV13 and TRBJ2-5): AAGVIQSPRHLIKEKRETATLKCYPIPRHDTVYWYQQGPGQDPQFLISFYEKMQSDKGSIPDRFSAQQFSDYHSELNMSSLELGDSALYFCASSLGGTPYQETQYFGPGTRLLVL.

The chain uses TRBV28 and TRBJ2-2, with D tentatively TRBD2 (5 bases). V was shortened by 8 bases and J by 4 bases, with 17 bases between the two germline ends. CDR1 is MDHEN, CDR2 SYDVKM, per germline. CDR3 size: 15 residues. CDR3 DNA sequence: TGTGCCAGCCTCCCCGGCGGGCGAGTCACCGGGGAGCTGTTTTTT. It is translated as CASLPGGRVTGELFF.